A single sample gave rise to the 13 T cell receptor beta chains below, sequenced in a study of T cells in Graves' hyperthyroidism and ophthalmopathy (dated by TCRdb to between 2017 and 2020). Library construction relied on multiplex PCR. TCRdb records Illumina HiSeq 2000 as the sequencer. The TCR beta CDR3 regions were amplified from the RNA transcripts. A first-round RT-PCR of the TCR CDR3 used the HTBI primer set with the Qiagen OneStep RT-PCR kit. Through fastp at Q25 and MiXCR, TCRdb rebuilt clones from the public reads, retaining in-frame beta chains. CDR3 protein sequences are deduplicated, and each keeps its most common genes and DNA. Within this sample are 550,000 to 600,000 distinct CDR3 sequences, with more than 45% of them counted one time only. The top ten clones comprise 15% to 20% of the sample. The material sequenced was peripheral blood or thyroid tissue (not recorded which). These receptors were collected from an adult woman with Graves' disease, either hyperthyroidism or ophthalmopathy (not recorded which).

This CDR3 is CASSLNGPGYGYTF. CDR3 bases: TGCGCCAGCAGCTTGAACGGGCCCGGCTATGGCTACACCTTC. J is TRBJ1-2 and V is TRBV5-1, with D hard to call. This CDR3 contains 14 residues. Per the germline V gene, CDR1 is SGHRS and CDR2 is YFSETQ. Trimming cost V 1 base and J 4 bases, with 11 bases left between them.

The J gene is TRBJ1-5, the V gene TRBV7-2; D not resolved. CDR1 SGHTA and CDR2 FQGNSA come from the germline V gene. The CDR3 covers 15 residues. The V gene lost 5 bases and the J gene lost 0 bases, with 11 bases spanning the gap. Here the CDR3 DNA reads TGTGCCAGCAGCCGGTGGGGTCGTAGCAATCAGCCCCAGCATTTT. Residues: CASSRWGRSNQPQHF.

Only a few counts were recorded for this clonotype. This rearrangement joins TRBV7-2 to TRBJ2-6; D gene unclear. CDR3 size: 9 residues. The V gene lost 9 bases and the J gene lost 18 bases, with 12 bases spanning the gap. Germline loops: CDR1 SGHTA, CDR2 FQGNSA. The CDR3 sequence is CASSYGRTF. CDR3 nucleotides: TGTGCCAGTTCATATGGACGGACTTTC.

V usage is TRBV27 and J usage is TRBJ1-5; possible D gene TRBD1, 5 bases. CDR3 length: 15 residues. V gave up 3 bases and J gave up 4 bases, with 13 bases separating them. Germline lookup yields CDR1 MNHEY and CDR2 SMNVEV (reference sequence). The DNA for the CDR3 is TGTGCCAGCAGTTTTCAGGGACCGGGGAATCAGCCCCAGCATTTT. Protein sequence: CASSFQGPGNQPQHF.

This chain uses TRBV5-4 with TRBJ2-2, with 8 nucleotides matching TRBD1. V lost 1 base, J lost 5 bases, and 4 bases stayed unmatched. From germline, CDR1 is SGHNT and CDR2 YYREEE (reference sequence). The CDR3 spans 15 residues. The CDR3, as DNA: TGTGCCAGCAGCTTGCTCGACAGGGGAACCGGGGAGCTGTTTTTT. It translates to CASSLLDRGTGELFF.

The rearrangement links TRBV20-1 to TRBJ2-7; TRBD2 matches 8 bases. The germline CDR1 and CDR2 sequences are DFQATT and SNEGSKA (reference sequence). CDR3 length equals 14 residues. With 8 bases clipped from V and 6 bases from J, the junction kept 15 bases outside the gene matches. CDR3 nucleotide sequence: TGCAGTACCCCCGGTGGACTAGCTGGCGGCGAGCAGTACTTC. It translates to CSTPGGLAGGEQYF.

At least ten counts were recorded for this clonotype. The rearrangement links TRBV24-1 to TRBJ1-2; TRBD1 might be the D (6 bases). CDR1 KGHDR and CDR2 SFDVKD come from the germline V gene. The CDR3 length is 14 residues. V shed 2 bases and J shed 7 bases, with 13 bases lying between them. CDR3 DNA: TGTGCCACCAGTGATTCTACAGGGCCTAGTGGCTACACCTTC. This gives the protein CATSDSTGPSGYTF.

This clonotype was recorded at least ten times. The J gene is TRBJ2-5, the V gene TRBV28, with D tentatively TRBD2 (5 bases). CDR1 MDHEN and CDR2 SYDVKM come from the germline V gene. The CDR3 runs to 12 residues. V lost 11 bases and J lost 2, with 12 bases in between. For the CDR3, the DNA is TGTGCCGCCGGAGGTTCTCAAGAGACCCAGTACTTC. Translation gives CAAGGSQETQYF. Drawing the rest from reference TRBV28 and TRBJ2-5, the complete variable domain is DVKVTQSSRYLVKRTGEKVFLECVQDMDHENMFWYRQDPGLGLRLIYFSYDVKMKEKGDIPEGYSVSREKKERFSLILESASTNQTSMYLCAAGGSQETQYFGPGTRLLVL.

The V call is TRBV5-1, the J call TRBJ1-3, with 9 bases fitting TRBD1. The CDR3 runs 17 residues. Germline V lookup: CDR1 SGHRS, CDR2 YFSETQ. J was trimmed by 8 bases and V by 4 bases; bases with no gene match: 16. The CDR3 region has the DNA TGCGCCAGCAGCACCTGGACAGGGGCAAGCTATGGCTACACCATATATTTT. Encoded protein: CASSTWTGASYGYTIYF. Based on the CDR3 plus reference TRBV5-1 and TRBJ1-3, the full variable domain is KAGVTQTPRYLIKTRGQQVTLSCSPISGHRSVSWYQQTPGQGLQFLFEYFSETQRNKGNFPGRFSGRQFSNSRSEMNVSTLELGDSALYLCASSTWTGASYGYTIYFGEGSWLTVV.

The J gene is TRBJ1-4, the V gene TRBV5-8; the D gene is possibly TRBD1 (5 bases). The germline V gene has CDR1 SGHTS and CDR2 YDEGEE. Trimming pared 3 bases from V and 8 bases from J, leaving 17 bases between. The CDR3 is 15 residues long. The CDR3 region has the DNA TGTGCCAGCAGCTCTTCCGGGACTATACGAGAAAAACTGTTTTTT. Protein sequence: CASSSSGTIREKLFF.

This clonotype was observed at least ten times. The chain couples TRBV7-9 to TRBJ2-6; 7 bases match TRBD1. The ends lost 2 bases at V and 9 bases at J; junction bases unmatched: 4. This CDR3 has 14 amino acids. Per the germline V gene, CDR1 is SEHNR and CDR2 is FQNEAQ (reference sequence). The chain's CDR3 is CASSLTGDINVLTF. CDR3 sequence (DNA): TGTGCCAGCAGCTTAACAGGGGACATCAACGTCCTGACTTTC.

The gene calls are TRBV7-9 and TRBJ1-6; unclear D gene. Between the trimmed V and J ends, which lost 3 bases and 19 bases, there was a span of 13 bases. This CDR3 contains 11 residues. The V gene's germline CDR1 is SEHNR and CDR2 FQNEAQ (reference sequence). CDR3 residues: CASSFGPLLHF. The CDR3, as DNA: TGTGCCAGCAGCTTCGGACCGCTTTTACACTTT.

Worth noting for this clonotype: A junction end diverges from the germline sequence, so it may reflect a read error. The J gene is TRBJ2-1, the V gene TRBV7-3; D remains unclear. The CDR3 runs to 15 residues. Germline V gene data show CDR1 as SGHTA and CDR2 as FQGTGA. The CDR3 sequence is CASSLTTEPWFEQFF. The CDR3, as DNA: TGTGCCAGCAGTTTAACGACGGAGCCCTGGTTTGAGCAGTTCTTC.